Reported below is one T cell receptor (beta chain). Antigen: not known. The protocol was immunoSEQ multiplex PCR, while the TCRdb copy is restricted to in-frame clones and leaves out a portion. Of around 55,000 clones in the sample, about 90% were seen once. The sample belongs to a study of graft-versus-host responses after intestinal transplantation. Overall study context: Every transplant recipient was induced with anti-thymocyte globulin, then maintained on tacrolimus and steroids for 2 to 4 years.

The germline V gene has CDR1 SGHRS and CDR2 YFSETQ. V dropped 1 base and J dropped 0; count of bases not matched to a gene: 6. The CDR3 is made up of 17 amino acids. General study results and limits: Recipient marrow harbored GvH clones, some of which surfaced first in ileum or blood.

This sequence joins TRBV5-1 and TRBJ2-1; 8 positions agree with TRBD2. This material consisted of unstimulated CD4+ T cells sorted from spleen or lymph node cells, taken before transplant. This clonotype was sampled from a human donor who was the organ donor for an intestinal transplant. The CDR3 is CASSLYSGGSSYNEQFF. Here the CDR3 DNA reads TGCGCCAGCAGCTTGTACAGCGGGGGAAGCTCCTACAATGAGCAGTTCTTC.